The present TCR beta chain was sequenced within a study of Graves' ophthalmopathy and Graves' hyperthyroidism. Remarks on this clonotype: Its matching antigen is unknown.

The authors amplified TCR beta CDR3 regions, and they did so from RNA transcripts for repertoire sequencing. HTBI-primed RT-PCR formed the first round, and a multiplex PCR formed the second. In TCRdb, the multiplex PCR reads were re-called with MiXCR into one record per CDR3 protein. This sample has over a million distinct CDR3 sequences, with roughly two fifths found just once. Points from the study as a whole: Sensitivity reached over 85% and specificity roughly 82% for a 13-signature model separating ophthalmopathy from stable hyperthyroidism. The model flagged ophthalmopathy progression at about 68% sensitivity and 72% to 80% specificity. Blood also contained most of the expanded thyroid clonotypes above 0.001 frequency.

This TCR came from an adult man with Graves' hyperthyroidism. What was sequenced was peripheral blood or thyroid tissue (not recorded which).

The CDR3 loop reads CAISAGQMSTEAFF. DNA of the CDR3: TGTGCCATCAGTGCTGGACAAATGAGCACTGAAGCTTTCTTT. The V gene is TRBV10-3, the J gene TRBJ1-1; D is perhaps TRBD1 (5 bases). The CDR3 contains 14 residues. The germline CDR1 and CDR2 sequences are ENHRY and SYGVKD. The V end was cut by 4 bases, the J end by 4 bases, with 13 bases between.